A selection of T cell receptor beta chains follows, all from one sample in a study of cytotoxic CD8 clonotypes in ibrutinib-treated CLL. Libraries were prepared by immunoSEQ multiplex PCR; TCRdb keeps only in-frame clonotypes and omits some of them. The sample yields roughly 330,000 clones, 67% seen once. The sequencing here drew on PBMCs, taken after 36 months of ibrutinib treatment. Source of these receptors: a human donor with chronic lymphocytic leukemia. CDR3s include the opening cysteine and the closing phenylalanine or tryptophan. A D gene is named only where the DNA matches it firmly. Clone size is stated in some rows and not others, as once, few, many or a class when expanded.

TRBJ2-3	TRBV2	NA	NA	CASRRQGTDTQYF	TGTGCCAGCAGACGACAGGGCACAGATACGCAGTATTTT
TRBJ2-1	TRBV14	NA	TRBD1	CASSGRISGGQGSPDYNEQFF	TGTGCCAGCAGCGGAAGAATATCAGGAGGACAGGGCTCACCCGACTACAATGAGCAGTTCTTC
TRBJ2-7	TRBV11-2	NA	NA	CASSLDGASYEQYF	TGTGCCAGCAGCTTAGATGGGGCGTCCTACGAGCAGTACTTC
TRBJ2-7	TRBV11-3	few	TRBD2	CASSLTSSYEQYF	TGTGCCAGCAGCCTGACTAGCAGCTACGAGCAGTACTTC
TRBJ2-7	TRBV13	NA	TRBD2	CASSPGLAGVEQYF	TGTGCCAGCAGCCCGGGACTAGCGGGGGTCGAGCAGTACTTC
TRBJ2-7	TRBV7-2	NA	NA	CASSLSGAVYEQYF	TGTGCCAGCAGCTTATCGGGGGCTGTCTACGAGCAGTACTTC
TRBJ1-5	TRBV6-5	few	NA	CASSATGSNQPQHF	TGTGCCAGCAGTGCAACAGGGTCCAATCAGCCCCAGCATTTT
TRBJ1-2	TRBV6-6	NA	NA	CASSYSTFNYGYTF	TGTGCCAGCAGTTACTCGACGTTTAACTATGGCTACACCTTC
TRBJ2-1	TRBV7-2	NA	TRBD2	CASSGGLAANYNEQFF	TGTGCCAGCAGCGGGGGACTAGCGGCTAACTACAATGAGCAGTTCTTC
TRBJ2-7	TRBV18	NA	NA	CASSPSWIGTETYEQYF	TGTGCCAGCTCACCTTCCTGGATTGGTACTGAAACCTACGAGCAGTACTTC
TRBJ1-1	TRBV5-6	few	NA	CASSWRRLGNTEAFF	TGTGCCAGCAGCTGGAGGCGCCTCGGGAACACTGAAGCTTTCTTT
TRBJ2-1	TRBV13	NA	TRBD2	CASSPRTSNNEQFF	TGTGCCAGCAGCCCGAGGACTAGCAACAATGAGCAGTTCTTC
TRBJ2-3	TRBV27	NA	TRBD2	CASSLFVGEGRDTQYF	TGTGCCAGCAGTTTATTCGTGGGGGAGGGCCGCGATACGCAGTATTTT
TRBJ2-2	TRBV4-3	NA	NA	CASSPPGPRKAGELFF	TGCGCCAGCAGCCCGCCGGGTCCGCGTAAGGCCGGGGAGCTGTTTTTT
TRBJ2-7	TRBV6-1	NA	NA	CASSEAQVAYEQYF	TGTGCCAGCAGTGAAGCGCAGGTGGCCTACGAGCAGTACTTC
TRBJ1-1	TRBV11-2	once	TRBD1	CASSLLGTGGMTEAFF	TGTGCCAGCAGCTTATTGGGCACAGGGGGCATGACTGAAGCTTTCTTT
TRBJ2-3	TRBV27	few	NA	CASSLVLAHTDTQYF	TGTGCCAGCAGTTTAGTTCTGGCGCACACAGATACGCAGTATTTT
TRBJ2-3	TRBV7-3	NA	NA	CASSLYPATDTQYF	TGTGCCAGCAGCTTATATCCAGCCACAGATACGCAGTATTTT
TRBJ1-1	TRBV25-1	NA	NA	CASSELGIRIEAFF	TGTGCCAGCAGTGAATTGGGAATACGGATTGAAGCTTTCTTT
TRBJ1-1	TRBV29-1	NA	TRBD1	CSVVGEGAPYTEAFF	TGCAGCGTTGTAGGGGAGGGGGCCCCATACACTGAAGCTTTCTTT
TRBJ2-3	TRBV6-4	NA	NA	CASREKYPSTYTQYF	TGTGCCAGCAGGGAAAAATACCCTTCCACATATACGCAGTATTTT
TRBJ2-3	TRBV9	NA	TRBD2	CASSEEGTSGSDTQYF	TGTGCCAGCAGCGAGGAGGGAACTAGCGGTTCAGATACGCAGTATTTT
TRBJ1-2	TRBV28	NA	TRBD1	CASSLRTGVYGYTF	TGTGCCAGCAGCCTCCGGACAGGGGTCTATGGCTACACCTTC
TRBJ1-2	TRBV9	NA	NA	CASSLTGFYGYTF	TGTGCCAGCAGCCTCACAGGGTTTTATGGCTACACCTTC
TRBJ2-3	TRBV9	once	NA	CASSVGIIAGDTQYF	TGTGCCAGCAGCGTAGGGATCATAGCTGGAGATACGCAGTATTTT
TRBJ1-5	TRBV9	NA	TRBD1	CASSAGTGGPYPPQHF	TGTGCCAGCAGCGCGGGGACAGGGGGACCCTATCCCCCCCAGCATTTT
TRBJ2-7	TRBV5-5	NA	NA	CASSLGAGEVEQYF	TGTGCCAGCAGCTTAGGGGCAGGGGAGGTCGAGCAGTACTTC
TRBJ2-2	TRBV6-6	NA	NA	CASSTVNTGELFF	TGTGCCAGCAGCACGGTGAACACCGGGGAGCTGTTTTTT